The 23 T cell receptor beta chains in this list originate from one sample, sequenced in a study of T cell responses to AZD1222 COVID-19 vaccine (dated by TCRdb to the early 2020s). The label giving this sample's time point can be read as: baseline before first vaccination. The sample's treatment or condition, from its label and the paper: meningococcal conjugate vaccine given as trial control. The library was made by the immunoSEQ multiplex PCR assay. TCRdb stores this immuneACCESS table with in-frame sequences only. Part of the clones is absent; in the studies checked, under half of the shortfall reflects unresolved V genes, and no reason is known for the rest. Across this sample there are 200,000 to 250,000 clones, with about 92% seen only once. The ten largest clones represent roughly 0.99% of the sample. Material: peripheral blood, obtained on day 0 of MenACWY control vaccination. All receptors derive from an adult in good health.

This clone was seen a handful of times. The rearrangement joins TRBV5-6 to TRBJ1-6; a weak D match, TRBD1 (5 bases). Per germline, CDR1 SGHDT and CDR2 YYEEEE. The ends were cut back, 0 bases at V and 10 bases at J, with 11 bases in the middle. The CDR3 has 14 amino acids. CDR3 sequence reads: CASSLDDRKSPLHF. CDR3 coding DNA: TGTGCCAGCAGCTTGGATGACAGAAAATCACCCCTCCACTTT. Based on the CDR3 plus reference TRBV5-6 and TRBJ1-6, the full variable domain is DAGVTQSPTHLIKTRGQQVTLRCSPKSGHDTVSWYQQALGQGPQFIFQYYEEEERQRGNFPDRFSGHQFPNYSSELNVNALLLGDSALYLCASSLDDRKSPLHFGNGTRLTVT.

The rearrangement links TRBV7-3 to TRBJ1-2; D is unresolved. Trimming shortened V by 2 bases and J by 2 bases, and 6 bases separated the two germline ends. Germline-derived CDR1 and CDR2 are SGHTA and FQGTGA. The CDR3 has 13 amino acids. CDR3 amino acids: CASSLAANYGYTF. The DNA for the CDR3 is TGTGCCAGCAGCTTAGCAGCGAACTATGGCTACACCTTC.

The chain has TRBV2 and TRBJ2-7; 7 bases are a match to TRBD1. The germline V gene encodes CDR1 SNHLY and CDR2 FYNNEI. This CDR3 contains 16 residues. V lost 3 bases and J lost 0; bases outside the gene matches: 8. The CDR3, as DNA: TGTGCCAGCAGTGATTGGGGCAGGGGGAGCTCCTACGAGCAGTACTTC. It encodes CASSDWGRGSSYEQYF.

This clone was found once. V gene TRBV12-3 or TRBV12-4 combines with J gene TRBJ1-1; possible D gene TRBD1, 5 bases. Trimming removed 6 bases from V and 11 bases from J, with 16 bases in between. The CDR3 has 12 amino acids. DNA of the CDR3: TGTGCCAGCAGACAATCGGGGACTGGGGCTTTCTTT. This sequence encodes CASRQSGTGAFF.

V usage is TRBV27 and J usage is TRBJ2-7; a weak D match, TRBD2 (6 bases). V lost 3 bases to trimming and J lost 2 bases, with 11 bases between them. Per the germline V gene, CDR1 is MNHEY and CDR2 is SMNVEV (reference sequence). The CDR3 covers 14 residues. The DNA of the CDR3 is TGTGCCAGCAGTTTGGGGCGGGGTACCTACGAGCAGTACTTC. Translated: CASSLGRGTYEQYF.

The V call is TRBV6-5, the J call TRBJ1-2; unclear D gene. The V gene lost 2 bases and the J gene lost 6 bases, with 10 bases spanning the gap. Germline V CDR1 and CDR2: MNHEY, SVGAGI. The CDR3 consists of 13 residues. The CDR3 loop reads CASSYGQEHGYTF. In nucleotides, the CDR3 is TGTGCCAGCAGTTACGGCCAGGAGCATGGCTACACCTTC.

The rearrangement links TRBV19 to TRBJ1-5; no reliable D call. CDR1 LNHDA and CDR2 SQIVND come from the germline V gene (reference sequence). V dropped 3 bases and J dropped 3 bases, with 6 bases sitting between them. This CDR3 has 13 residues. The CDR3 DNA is TGTGCCAGTAGTATTCACAACAATCAGCCCCAGCATTTT. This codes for CASSIHNNQPQHF. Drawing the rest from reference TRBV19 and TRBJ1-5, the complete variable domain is DGGITQSPKYLFRKEGQNVTLSCEQNLNHDAMYWYRQDPGQGLRLIYYSQIVNDFQKGDIAEGYSVSREKKESFPLTVTSAQKNPTAFYLCASSIHNNQPQHFGDGTRLSIL.

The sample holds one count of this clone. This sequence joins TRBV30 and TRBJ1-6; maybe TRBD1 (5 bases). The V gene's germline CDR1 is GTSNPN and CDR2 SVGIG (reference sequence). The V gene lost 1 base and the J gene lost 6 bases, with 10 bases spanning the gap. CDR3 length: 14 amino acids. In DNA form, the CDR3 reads TGTGCCTGGAGTGCAGACAGCCGTAATTCACCCCTCCACTTT. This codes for CAWSADSRNSPLHF.

The CDR3 region has the DNA TGTGCCAGTAGTATCCATCGACAGGGGGCTAACTATGGCTACACCTTC. Amino acids: CASSIHRQGANYGYTF. The chain is built from TRBV19 and TRBJ1-2; 9 bases align to TRBD1. Germline loops: CDR1 LNHDA, CDR2 SQIVND (reference sequence). The J segment lost 0 bases and the V segment lost 3 bases, leaving 5 bases of the junction unmatched. The CDR3 extends over 16 amino acids.

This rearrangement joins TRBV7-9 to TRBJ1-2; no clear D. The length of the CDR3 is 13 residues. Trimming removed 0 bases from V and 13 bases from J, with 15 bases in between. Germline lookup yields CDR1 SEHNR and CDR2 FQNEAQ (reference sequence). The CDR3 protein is CASSLARAGSPTF. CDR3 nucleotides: TGTGCCAGCAGCTTAGCGAGAGCGGGATCCCCCACCTTC.

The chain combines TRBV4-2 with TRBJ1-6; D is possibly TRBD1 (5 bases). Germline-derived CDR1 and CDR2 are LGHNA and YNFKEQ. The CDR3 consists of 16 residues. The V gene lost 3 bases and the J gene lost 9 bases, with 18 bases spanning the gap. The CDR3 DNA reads TGTGCCAGCAGCCACGACCGGGACCCTAGTAGTTCACCCCTCCACTTT. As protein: CASSHDRDPSSSPLHF.

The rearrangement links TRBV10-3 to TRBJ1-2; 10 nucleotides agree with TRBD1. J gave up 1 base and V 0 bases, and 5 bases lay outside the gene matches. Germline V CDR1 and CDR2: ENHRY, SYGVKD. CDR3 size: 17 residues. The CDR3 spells CAISESRDRGHNYGYTF. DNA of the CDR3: TGTGCCATCAGTGAGTCCAGGGACAGGGGCCATAACTATGGCTACACCTTC.

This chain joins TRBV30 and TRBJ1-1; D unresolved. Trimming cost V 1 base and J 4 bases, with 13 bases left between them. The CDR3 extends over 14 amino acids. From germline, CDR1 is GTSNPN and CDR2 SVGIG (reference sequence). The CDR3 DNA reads TGTGCCTGGAGTGAAGGGTCATGGGGCACTGAAGCTTTCTTT. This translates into CAWSEGSWGTEAFF.

CDR3 amino acids: CASSLPIAEAFF. The CDR3 DNA reads TGTGCCAGCAGCTTACCTATAGCTGAAGCTTTCTTT. J is TRBJ1-1 and V is TRBV7-2; D remains ambiguous. Between the trimmed V and J ends, which lost 2 bases and 6 bases, there was a span of 7 bases. Germline V gene data show CDR1 as SGHTA and CDR2 as FQGNSA. This CDR3 is built from 12 residues.

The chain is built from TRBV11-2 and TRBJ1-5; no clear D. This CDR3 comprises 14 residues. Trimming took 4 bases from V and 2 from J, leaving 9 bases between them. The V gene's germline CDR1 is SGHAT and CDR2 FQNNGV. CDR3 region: CASSSGQGNQPQHF. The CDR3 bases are TGTGCCAGCAGCTCCGGGCAGGGCAATCAGCCCCAGCATTTT.

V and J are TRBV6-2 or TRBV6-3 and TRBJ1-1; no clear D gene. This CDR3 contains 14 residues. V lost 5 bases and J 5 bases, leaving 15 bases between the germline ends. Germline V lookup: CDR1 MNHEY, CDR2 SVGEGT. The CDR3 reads CASSRHGSGTEAFF. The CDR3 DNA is TGTGCCAGCAGTCGCCACGGGAGCGGAACTGAAGCTTTCTTT.

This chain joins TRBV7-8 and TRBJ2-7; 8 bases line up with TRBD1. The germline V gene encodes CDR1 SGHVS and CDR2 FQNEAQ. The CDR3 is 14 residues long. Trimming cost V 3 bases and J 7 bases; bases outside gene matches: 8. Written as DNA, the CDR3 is TGTGCCAGCAGCTTGAAACAGGGGGGTCTTGAGCAGTACTTC. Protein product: CASSLKQGGLEQYF.

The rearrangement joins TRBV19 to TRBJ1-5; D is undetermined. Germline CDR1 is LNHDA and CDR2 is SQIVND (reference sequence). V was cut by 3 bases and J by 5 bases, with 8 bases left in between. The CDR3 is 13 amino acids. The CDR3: CASSITSDQPQHF. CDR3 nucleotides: TGTGCCAGTAGTATCACGAGTGATCAGCCCCAGCATTTT.

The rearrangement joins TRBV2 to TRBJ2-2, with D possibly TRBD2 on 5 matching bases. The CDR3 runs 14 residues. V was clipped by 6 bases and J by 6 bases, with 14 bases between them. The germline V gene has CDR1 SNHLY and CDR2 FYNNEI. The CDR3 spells CASRAVRESGELFF. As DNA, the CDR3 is TGTGCCAGCAGGGCGGTTAGGGAGTCCGGGGAGCTGTTTTTT.

In nucleotides, the CDR3 is TGTGCCAGCAGCGAAGGACTTTTCACAGATACGCAGTATTTT. Its translation: CASSEGLFTDTQYF. This chain joins TRBV9 and TRBJ2-3; the D gene is possibly TRBD2 (5 bases). Per germline, CDR1 SGDLS and CDR2 YYNGEE. With 3 bases removed from V and 2 bases from J, the gap between germline ends came to 10 bases. The CDR3 is made up of 14 amino acids.

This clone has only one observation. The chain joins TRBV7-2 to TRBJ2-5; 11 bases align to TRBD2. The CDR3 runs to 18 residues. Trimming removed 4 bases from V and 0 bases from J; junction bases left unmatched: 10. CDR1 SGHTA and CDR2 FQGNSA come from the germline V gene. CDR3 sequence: CASSYSGGAVGYQETQYF. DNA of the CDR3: TGTGCCAGCAGCTATAGCGGGGGGGCCGTCGGGTACCAAGAGACCCAGTACTTC.

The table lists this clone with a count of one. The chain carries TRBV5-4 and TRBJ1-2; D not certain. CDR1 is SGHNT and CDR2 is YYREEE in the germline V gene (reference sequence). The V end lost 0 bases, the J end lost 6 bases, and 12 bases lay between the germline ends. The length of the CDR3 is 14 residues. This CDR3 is CASSLDNLAHGYTF. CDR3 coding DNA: TGTGCCAGCAGCTTGGACAACCTTGCCCATGGCTACACCTTC.

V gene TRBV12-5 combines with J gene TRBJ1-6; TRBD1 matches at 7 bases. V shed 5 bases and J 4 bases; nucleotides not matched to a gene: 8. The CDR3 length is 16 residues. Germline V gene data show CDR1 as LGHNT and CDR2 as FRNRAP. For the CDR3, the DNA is TGTGCTAGTGGTGAGGCGACAGGGCGGTATAATTCACCCCTCCACTTT. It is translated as CASGEATGRYNSPLHF.